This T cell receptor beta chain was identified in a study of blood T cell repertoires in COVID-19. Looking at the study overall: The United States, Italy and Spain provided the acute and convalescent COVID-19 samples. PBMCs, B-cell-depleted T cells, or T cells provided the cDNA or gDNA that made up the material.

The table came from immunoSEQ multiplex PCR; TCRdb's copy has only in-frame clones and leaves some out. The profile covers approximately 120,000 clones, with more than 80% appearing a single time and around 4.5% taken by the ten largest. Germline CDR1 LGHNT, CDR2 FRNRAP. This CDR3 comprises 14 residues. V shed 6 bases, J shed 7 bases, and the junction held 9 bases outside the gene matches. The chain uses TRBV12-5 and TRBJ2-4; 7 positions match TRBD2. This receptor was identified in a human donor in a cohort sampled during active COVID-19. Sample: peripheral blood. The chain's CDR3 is CASGFIGGGNIQYF. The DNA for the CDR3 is TGTGCTAGTGGCTTTATTGGGGGAGGGAACATTCAGTACTTC. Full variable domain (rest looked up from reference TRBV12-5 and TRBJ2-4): DARVTQTPRHKVTEMGQEVTMRCQPILGHNTVFWYRQTMMQGLELLAYFRNRAPLDDSGMPKDRFSAEMPDATLATLKIQPSEPRDSAVYFCASGFIGGGNIQYFGAGTRLSVL.